These 8 T cell receptor beta chains came from one sample sequenced in a study of T cells in Graves' hyperthyroidism and ophthalmopathy. The source material, RNA transcripts, was used to amplify TCR beta CDR3 regions. Using the HTBI primer set, a first-round RT-PCR was run on the TCR CDR3. Each CDR3 protein gets one entry after TCRdb re-called the multiplex PCR reads with MiXCR. Among about 210,000 distinct CDR3 sequences listed, 17% were seen once. Material: blood. The source is a man aged 45 to 65 with Graves' hyperthyroidism.

A few counts support this clonotype. The chain recombines TRBV30 with TRBJ2-2; a weak D match, TRBD2 (5 bases). The CDR3 contains 15 residues. Trimming took off 3 bases at V and 7 bases at J, with 18 bases between the two ends. Germline V gene sequence: CDR1 GTSNPN, CDR2 SVGIG (reference sequence). CDR3 protein: CAWSLGELVFGELFF. For the CDR3, the DNA is TGTGCCTGGAGCCTGGGAGAGCTGGTTTTCGGGGAGCTGTTTTTT.

This clonotype was seen repeatedly, ten times or more. The rearrangement joins TRBV5-4 to TRBJ2-2; 7 nucleotides match TRBD2. Per the germline V gene, CDR1 is SGHNT and CDR2 is YYREEE (reference sequence). The CDR3 runs to 15 residues. V lost 1 base, J lost 7 bases, and 7 bases stayed unmatched. This CDR3 reads CASSLISGGDGELFF. CDR3 nucleotide sequence: TGTGCCAGCAGCTTGATTTCGGGGGGTGACGGGGAGCTGTTTTTT.

This clonotype was observed many times. The chain combines TRBV11-2 with TRBJ2-1; D not resolved. V shed 0 bases and J shed 4 bases, with 13 bases lying between them. Per the germline V gene, CDR1 is SGHAT and CDR2 is FQNNGV. CDR3 length: 16 residues. The CDR3 loop is CASSLDRPPLYNEQFF. The CDR3 DNA reads as TGTGCCAGCAGCTTAGATCGGCCACCCTTATACAATGAGCAGTTCTTC.

This clonotype was seen repeatedly, ten times or more. This chain uses TRBV2 with TRBJ2-1, with TRBD2 as a possible D gene (5 bases). The CDR3 extends over 12 amino acids. V was clipped by 6 bases and J by 5 bases, with 8 bases between them. The germline V gene encodes CDR1 SNHLY and CDR2 FYNNEI. The CDR3 region is CASSVLDNEQFF. The CDR3 bases are TGTGCCAGCAGCGTACTAGACAATGAGCAGTTCTTC.

This clonotype was counted at least ten times. This chain links TRBV28 with TRBJ1-4, with TRBD1 identical over 7 bases. After removal of 5 bases from V and 0 bases from J, the junction contained 9 bases not matched to a gene. The CDR3 extends over 17 amino acids. The germline gives CDR1 MDHEN, CDR2 SYDVKM. CDR3 amino acids: CASSGRTGKATNEKLFF. CDR3 coding DNA: TGTGCCAGCAGTGGACGGACAGGAAAAGCAACTAATGAAAAACTGTTTTTT.

Of note for this clonotype: This may be a read error: a much more frequent sequence differs by one nucleotide. The rearrangement links TRBV6-1 to TRBJ1-3; possible D gene TRBD1, 5 bases. The CDR3 spans 15 residues. Germline V CDR1 and CDR2: MNHNS, SASEGT. Here the CDR3 reads CASSPRTSSGNTVYF. CDR3 in DNA: TGTGCCAGCAGTCCGCGGACATCCTCTGGAAACACCGTATATTTT.

The table lists this clonotype with many counts. The V gene is TRBV6-5, the J gene TRBJ2-7; 9 nucleotides match TRBD2. CDR1 and CDR2 (germline): MNHEY, SVGAGI. Germline trimming cut 2 bases from V and 5 bases from J; bases unmatched to any gene: 1. This CDR3 comprises 13 residues. The CDR3 region is CASSYGGRDEQYF. In nucleotides, the CDR3 is TGTGCCAGCAGTTACGGCGGGAGGGACGAGCAGTACTTC.

This clonotype was seen many times. This may be a read error: a much more frequent sequence differs by one nucleotide. The rearrangement joins TRBV7-2 to TRBJ2-6, with D unresolved. Germline CDR1 reads SGHTA; CDR2 reads FQGNSA. V was clipped by 5 bases and J by 4 bases, with 6 bases between them. This CDR3 has 13 amino acids. The DNA of the CDR3 is TGTGCCAGCAGCCCCTACGGGGCCAACGTCCTGACTTTC. This encodes CASSPYGANVLTF.